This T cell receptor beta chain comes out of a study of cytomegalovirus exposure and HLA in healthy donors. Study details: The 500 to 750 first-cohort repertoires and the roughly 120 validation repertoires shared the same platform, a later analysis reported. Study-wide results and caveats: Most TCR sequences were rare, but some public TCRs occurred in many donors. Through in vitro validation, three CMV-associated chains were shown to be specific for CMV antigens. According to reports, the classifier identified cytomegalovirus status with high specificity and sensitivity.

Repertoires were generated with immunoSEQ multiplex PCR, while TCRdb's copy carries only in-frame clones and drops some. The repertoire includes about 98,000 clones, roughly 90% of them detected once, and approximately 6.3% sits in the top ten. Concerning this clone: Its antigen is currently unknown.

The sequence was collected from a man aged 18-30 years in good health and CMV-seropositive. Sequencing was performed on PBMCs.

DNA for the CDR3: TGTGCCAGCAGCCAGGGACTAGCGGGAGAGACCCAGTACTTC. Its protein is CASSQGLAGETQYF. The V gene is TRBV11-2, the J gene TRBJ2-5; 12 nucleotides match TRBD2. The CDR3 is made up of 14 amino acids. Germline assignment: CDR1 SGHAT and CDR2 FQNNGV. V shed 5 bases and J 4 bases; nucleotides not matched to a gene: 2. Full variable domain (missing parts from reference TRBV11-2 and TRBJ2-5): EAGVAQSPRYKIIEKRQSVAFWCNPISGHATLYWYQQILGQGPKLLIQFQNNGVVDDSQLPKDRFSAERLKGVDSTLKIQPAKLEDSAVYLCASSQGLAGETQYFGPGTRLLVL.